This T cell receptor (beta chain) stems from a study of blood T cell repertoires in COVID-19. In the study overall: Nucleic acid was either cDNA or gDNA, and it came from T cells, B-cell-depleted T cells, or PBMCs.

Original processing notes: Amplifying reference gene primers gave estimates of nucleated cell counts. Some clones are missing from TCRdb's copy, which holds only in-frame ones; the method was immunoSEQ multiplex PCR. That table supplies the V and J calls and clone size; D and trimming were determined from the DNA. The sample gives some 670,000 clones, just under 90% of which show up once; roughly 0.26% is in the top ten. The CDR3 is made up of 13 amino acids. The V end lost 6 bases, the J end lost 7 bases, and 15 bases lay between the germline ends. The V call is TRBV12-3 or TRBV12-4, the J call TRBJ1-1; perhaps TRBD1 as D (6 bases). The sample taken for sequencing was peripheral blood. The TCR originated in a woman aged 18-29 years with acute or convalescent COVID-19. The CDR3 sequence: CASSLTGEGEAFF. The CDR3 DNA reads TGTGCCAGCAGCTTGACAGGAGAGGGTGAAGCTTTCTTT.